The 7 T cell receptor beta chains in this list originate from one sample, sequenced in a study of CXCR3-negative and CXCR3-positive naive CD8 T cells. The authors prepared UMI-labeled TRB cDNA libraries by 5' RACE. TCRdb reprocessed the 5' RACE reads, keeping one entry per CDR3 protein, no DNA. Its clone listing holds under 85,000 distinct CDR3 sequences. The sample consisted of naive CXCR3- CD8+ T cells from blood. The subset was: CD45RO-CCR7+CD27+CD95- naive CD8+ T cells lacking CXCR3 (TNR3-). The receptors come from a human donor in good health. Some clones in this sample may be carry-over from other donors' samples.

This chain links TRBV29-1 with TRBJ2-1. Per the germline V gene, CDR1 is SQVTM and CDR2 is ANQGSEA. The CDR3 contains 19 residues. This chain's CDR3 is CSVEDLFKAITSSYNEQFF.

The chain combines TRBV24-1 with TRBJ2-1; TCRdb's D call, TRBD2, is unchecked because there is no DNA. CDR1 KGHDR and CDR2 SFDVKD come from the germline V gene. This CDR3 has 18 amino acids. The CDR3 region is CATSPTSGSPRYYNEQFF.

V is TRBV6-2 or TRBV6-3 and J is TRBJ2-7; no DNA is available, so the TRBD1 call from TCRdb remains unchecked. Germline CDR1 and CDR2: MNHEY and SVGEGT. The CDR3 totals 16 residues. The CDR3 loop is CASLRTTGTDSYEQYF.

The chain employs TRBV29-1 and TRBJ1-2; TCRdb proposes TRBD1, but this gene call is untestable without DNA. This CDR3 is 12 amino acids long. The germline V gene encodes CDR1 SQVTM and CDR2 ANQGSEA. CDR3 loop: CSTVGGQTGYTF.

V gene TRBV5-1 combines with J gene TRBJ2-7. There are 13 residues in the CDR3. CDR1 and CDR2 from the germline V gene are SGHRS and YFSETQ. The CDR3 is CASSSTTSYEQYF.

The chain links TRBV7-9 to TRBJ2-7; checking the TCRdb D call of TRBD1 is not possible without DNA. In germline, CDR1 is SEHNR, CDR2 FQNEAQ (reference sequence). This CDR3 has 15 amino acids. The CDR3 here is CASSSPGPVSYEQYF.

The chain employs TRBV7-9 and TRBJ2-7. Germline values: CDR1 SEHNR, CDR2 FQNEAQ (reference sequence). The CDR3 has 12 amino acids. The CDR3 here is CASSKDSHEQYF.